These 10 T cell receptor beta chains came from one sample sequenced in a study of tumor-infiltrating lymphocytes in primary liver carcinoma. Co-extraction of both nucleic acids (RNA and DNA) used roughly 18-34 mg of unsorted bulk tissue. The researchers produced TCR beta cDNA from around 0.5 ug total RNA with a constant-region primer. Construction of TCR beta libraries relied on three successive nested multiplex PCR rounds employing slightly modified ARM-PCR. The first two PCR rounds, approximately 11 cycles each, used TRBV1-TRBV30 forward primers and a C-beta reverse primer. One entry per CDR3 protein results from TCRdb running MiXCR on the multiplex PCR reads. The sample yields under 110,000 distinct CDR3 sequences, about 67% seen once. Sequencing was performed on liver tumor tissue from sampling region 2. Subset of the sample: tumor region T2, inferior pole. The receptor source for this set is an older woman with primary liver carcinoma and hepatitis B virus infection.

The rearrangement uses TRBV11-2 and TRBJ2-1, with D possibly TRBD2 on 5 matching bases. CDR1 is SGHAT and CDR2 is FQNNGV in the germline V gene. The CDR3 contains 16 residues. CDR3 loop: CVSSRLNPEVANEQFF. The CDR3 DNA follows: TGTGTCAGTAGCCGACTAAACCCTGAGGTTGCCAATGAGCAGTTCTTC. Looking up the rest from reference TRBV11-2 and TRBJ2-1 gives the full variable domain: EAGVAQSPRYKIIEKRQSVAFWCNPISGHATLYWYQQILGQGPKLLIQFQNNGVVDDSQLPKDRFSAERLKGVDSTLKIQPAKLEDSAVYLCVSSRLNPEVANEQFFGPGTRLTVL.

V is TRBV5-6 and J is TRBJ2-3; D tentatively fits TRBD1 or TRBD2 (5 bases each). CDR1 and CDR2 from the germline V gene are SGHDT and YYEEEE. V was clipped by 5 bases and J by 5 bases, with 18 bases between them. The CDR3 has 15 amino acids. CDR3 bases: TGTGCCAGCAGTTCTGGGACGGGGAGTAGAGATACGCAGTATTTT. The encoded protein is CASSSGTGSRDTQYF. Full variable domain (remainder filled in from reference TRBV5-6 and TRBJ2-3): DAGVTQSPTHLIKTRGQQVTLRCSPKSGHDTVSWYQQALGQGPQFIFQYYEEEERQRGNFPDRFSGHQFPNYSSELNVNALLLGDSALYLCASSSGTGSRDTQYFGPGTRLTVL.

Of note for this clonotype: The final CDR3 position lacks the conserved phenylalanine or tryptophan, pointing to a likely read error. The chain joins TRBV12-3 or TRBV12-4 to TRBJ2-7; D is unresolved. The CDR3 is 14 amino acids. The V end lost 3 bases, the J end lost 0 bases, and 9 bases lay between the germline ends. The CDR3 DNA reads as TGTGCCAGCAGTTTGTTCACGGACTCCTACGAGCAGTACATC. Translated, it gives CASSLFTDSYEQYI.

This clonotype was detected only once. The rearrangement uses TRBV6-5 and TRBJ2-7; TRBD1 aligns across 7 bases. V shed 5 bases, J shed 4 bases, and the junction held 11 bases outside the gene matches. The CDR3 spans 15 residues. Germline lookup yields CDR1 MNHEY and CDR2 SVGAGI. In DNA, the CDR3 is TGTGCCAGCAGTACCTCCCGGGACAGCCAATACGAGCAGTACTTC. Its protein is CASSTSRDSQYEQYF.

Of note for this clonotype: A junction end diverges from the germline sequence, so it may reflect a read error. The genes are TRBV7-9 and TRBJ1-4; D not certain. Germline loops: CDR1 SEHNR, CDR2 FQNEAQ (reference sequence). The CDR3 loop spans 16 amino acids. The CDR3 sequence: CANSPSRTGWEEKLFF. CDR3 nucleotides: TGTGCCAACAGCCCCAGTCGGACGGGTTGGGAAGAAAAACTGTTTTTT.

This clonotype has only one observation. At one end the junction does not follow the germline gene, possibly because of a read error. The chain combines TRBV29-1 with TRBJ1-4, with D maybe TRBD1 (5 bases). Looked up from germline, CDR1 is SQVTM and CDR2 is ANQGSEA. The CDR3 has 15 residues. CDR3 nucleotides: TGCAGGGTTGATGCCCCTCGTGACAGTGCGACGAAACTGTTTTTT. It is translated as CRVDAPRDSATKLFF.

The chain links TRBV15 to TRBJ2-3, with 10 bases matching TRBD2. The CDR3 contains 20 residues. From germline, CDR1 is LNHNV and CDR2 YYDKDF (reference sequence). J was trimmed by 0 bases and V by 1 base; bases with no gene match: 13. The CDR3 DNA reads TGTGCCACCAGCAGAGCCTGGGGGCTAGCGGGAGTAGGGAGCACAGATACGCAGTATTTT. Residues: CATSRAWGLAGVGSTDTQYF.

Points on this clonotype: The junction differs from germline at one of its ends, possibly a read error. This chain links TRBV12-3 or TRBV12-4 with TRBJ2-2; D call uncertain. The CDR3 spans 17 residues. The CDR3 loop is CVSSLSMGYANTGELFF. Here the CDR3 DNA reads TGTGTCAGCAGTTTGTCCATGGGGTACGCGAACACCGGGGAGCTGTTTTTT.

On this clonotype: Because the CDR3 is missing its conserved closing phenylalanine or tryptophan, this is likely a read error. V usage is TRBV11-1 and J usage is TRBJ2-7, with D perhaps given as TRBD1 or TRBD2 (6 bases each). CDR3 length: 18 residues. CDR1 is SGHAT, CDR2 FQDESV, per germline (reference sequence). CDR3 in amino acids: CVSSLRGTTSGRPYEQYI. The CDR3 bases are TGTGTCAGCAGCTTAAGGGGGACGACTAGTGGGAGACCCTACGAGCAGTACATC.

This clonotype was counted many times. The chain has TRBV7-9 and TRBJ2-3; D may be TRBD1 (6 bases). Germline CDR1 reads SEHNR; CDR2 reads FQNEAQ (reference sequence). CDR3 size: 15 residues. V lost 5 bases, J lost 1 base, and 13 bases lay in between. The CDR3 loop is CASSAQGLGTDTQYF. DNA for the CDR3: TGTGCCAGCAGCGCACAGGGCCTTGGCACAGATACGCAGTATTTT.